This T cell receptor beta chain was recovered during a study of beta chain features in type 1 diabetes listed by TCRdb under 2018. Regarding the research as a whole: No differences in mean age, gender distribution, total cell number or subset yield were found between patients and healthy donors. In the study, recently diagnosed type 1 diabetes patients and matched healthy donors were compared on the TCRB repertoires of their sorted circulating CD4+ T cell subsets. A total of some 110 million sorted cells were examined across all samples, and the number of cells per subset was strongly correlated with RNA yield. Naive and central memory subsets were obtained from all 30 or so donors, but regulatory and stem cell-like memory subsets were isolated from only 8 patients and about 8 healthy donors.

The entire amount of isolated RNA was reverse transcribed using the High Capacity cDNA Reverse Transcription Kit, so the sequenced TCRB transcripts were expressed ones. Deep immunoSEQ sequencing was performed on naive, central memory and regulatory T cell samples, with an average of roughly 4 million total reads per sample. Sorted cells were lysed in RLT buffer, and RNA was extracted using DNase-treated RNeasy Micro or Mini kits according to cell number. To prevent cross-contamination, each cell subset was processed individually, whereas patient and healthy donor samples were processed jointly. Using the immunoSEQ multiplex PCR, TCRB sequences were amplified from cDNA into 87-bp fragments spanning the CDR3 region. Sequencing of the amplicons was done on the Illumina HiSeq platform. In the source study's methods: PCR bias was computationally corrected using synthetic template baselines, reads within Hamming distance 2 were collapsed, and singletons that could not be merged were discarded. Reads were aligned against IMGT to assign V, D and J genes, CDR3 length and insertions or deletions at six rearrangement sites. Within each subset, clonotype counts were normalized to the number of sorted cells before true diversity and Gini coefficients were calculated with the tcR R package. The overlap coefficient, calculated on TCRB nucleotide sequences, was used to measure repertoire sharing. Out-of-frame TCRB sequences from naive cells were analyzed to stand in for the pre-selection repertoire. Entries here come from immuneACCESS through TCRdb and include only in-frame sequences with V and J called. Some clones fail to appear in such tables; in the studies checked, an unresolved V gene covers under half of the shortfall, and the cause of the remainder is unknown. That table supplies the V and J calls and clone size; D and trimming were determined from the DNA. Recorded for this sample are under 800,000 clones; about a sixth of them occurred a single time. The ten top clones hold approximately 0.087% of the sample.

Each donor gave one peripheral blood draw, averaging roughly 120 mL, which was collected into heparinised tubes. A BD FACSAria II and a panel including CD45RO, CCR7, CD25, CD127, CD95 and CD27 were used to sort naive, central memory, regulatory and stem cell-like memory CD4+ T cells. Every sorted population had a purity above 95%. PBMCs were isolated right away by Lymphoprep density gradient centrifugation and were stained directly, without culture. Samples were stained and sorted in pairs, with one healthy donor and one patient per experiment, so that batch effects were minimized. The paper's findings and limits, for the study overall: PCR may preferentially amplify shorter templates, but because patient and control samples were amplified and corrected together, any resulting skew would affect both groups equally. Because the HLA sub-analyses included only small numbers of individuals, any influence of HLA type on TCRB rearrangement was left unresolved. In all four CD4+ subsets, TCRB CDR3 length was moderately but significantly shorter in type 1 diabetes patients. Naive, central memory and regulatory TCRB repertoires appeared more similar among patients than among healthy donors. Fewer insertions and more nucleotide deletions at VDJ recombination sites were observed in patients with type 1 diabetes, implying thymic rearrangement abnormalities. Because cDNA was sequenced instead of genomic DNA, activated cells with high expression could be over-represented, although the groups did not differ in activation or CD3 levels.

Including cysteine and phenylalanine, the CDR3 has 14 amino acids. Just the 42-base CDR3 DNA is kept, in frame starting at base 1. V sheds 1 base and J sheds 2 bases, leaving 6 bases between their ends. From a lookup of the germline V gene, CDR1 and CDR2 are SGHTA and FQGTGA. This clone was seen only once. The antigen it binds to is not known. The record has no base qualities; no much larger clone is one base away. The chain links TRBV7-3 with TRBJ2-4; the D gene lacks a confident call. Sequences were obtained from naive CD4+ T cells from blood. Read against the paper, the sample's cell subset or site label means: true naive CD4+ T cells. The receptor was derived from a man aged 18 to 29 in good health. CDR3 loop: CASSLKGTKNIQYF. The sequenced DNA is TGTGCCAGCAGCTTAAAGGGTACCAAAAACATTCAGTACTTC.